These 19 T cell receptor beta chains were sequenced from one sample in a study of CD8 T cells in ankylosing spondylitis. Study-level points and caveats: A TCR beta motif made of several highly homologous variants seemed typical of ankylosing spondylitis blood.

TCRdb fed the 5' RACE reads into MiXCR, producing one record per CDR3 protein. The sample holds more than 600,000 distinct CDR3 sequences; roughly 19% are singletons and the top ten take under 20%. Antigens for these TCRs are unknown. Material: blood, either unsorted or a sorted T cell fraction (not recorded which). The receptors shown here come from a male donor with ankylosing spondylitis.

The chain joins TRBV4-2 to TRBJ2-2; TRBD2 matches 7 bases. V was pared by 0 bases and J by 6 bases, with 7 bases of the junction left unmatched. Looked up from germline, CDR1 is LGHNA and CDR2 is YNFKEQ. The length of the CDR3 is 16 residues. In nucleotides, the CDR3 is TGTGCCAGCAGCCAAGATACGGCCCTAGCGGCCGGGGAGCTGTTTTTT. Translated, it gives CASSQDTALAAGELFF.

This clonotype occurred a few times. The chain joins TRBV27 to TRBJ1-4; D remains ambiguous. Per germline, CDR1 MNHEY and CDR2 SMNVEV (reference sequence). V dropped 3 bases and J dropped 3 bases, with 8 bases sitting between them. CDR3 size: 14 residues. The CDR3 region has the DNA TGTGCCAGCAGTTTCAAAGGGCCTAATGAAAAACTGTTTTTT. Its translation is CASSFKGPNEKLFF.

This clonotype was observed a handful of times. The chain is built from TRBV20-1 and TRBJ2-6; unclear D gene. Germline lookup yields CDR1 DFQATT and CDR2 SNEGSKA (reference sequence). Trimming took off 3 bases at V and 0 bases at J, with 15 bases between the two ends. This CDR3 has 17 amino acids. CDR3 DNA: TGCAGTGCTAGCTTGGGTGATAGTAACTCTGGGGCCAACGTCCTGACTTTC. This gives the protein CSASLGDSNSGANVLTF.

The rearrangement links TRBV5-6 to TRBJ2-1, with TRBD2 as a possible D gene (7 bases). CDR1 SGHDT and CDR2 YYEEEE come from the germline V gene. The CDR3 extends over 15 amino acids. The V end lost 1 base, the J end lost 7 bases, and 15 bases lay between the germline ends. CDR3 in DNA: TGTGCCAGCAGCTTGTGGGGGGGACAAAGGAATGAGCAGTTCTTC. Translated, it gives CASSLWGGQRNEQFF.

J is TRBJ2-7 and V is TRBV6-1; no definite D call. The CDR3 is 14 residues long. The germline gives CDR1 MNHNS, CDR2 SASEGT. V was pared by 7 bases and J by 3 bases, with 16 bases between. This CDR3 reads CASNPSDGDYEQYF. The CDR3 DNA is TGTGCCAGCAATCCCTCGGACGGAGACTACGAGCAGTACTTC.

The chain links TRBV9 to TRBJ2-3; maybe TRBD1 (6 bases). Looked up from germline, CDR1 is SGDLS and CDR2 is YYNGEE. CDR3 length: 14 amino acids. Between the trimmed V and J ends, which lost 3 bases and 1 base, there was a span of 9 bases. CDR3 region: CASSGTDRTDTQYF. DNA for the CDR3: TGTGCCAGCAGCGGGACAGATCGCACAGATACGCAGTATTTT.

This clonotype was counted only a few times. This chain connects TRBV28 to TRBJ2-1; 10 nucleotides match TRBD1. Losses at the gene ends were 1 base for V and 14 bases for J; bases not matched to a gene: 5. CDR1 is MDHEN and CDR2 is SYDVKM in the germline V gene. The CDR3 has 13 residues. The CDR3 nucleotides read TGTGCCAGCAGTTTATTTGGGGGGACAGGGGAGTTCTTC. Amino acid sequence: CASSLFGGTGEFF.

The chain carries TRBV6-5 and TRBJ2-5; tentatively, D is TRBD2 (5 bases). The V gene's germline CDR1 is MNHEY and CDR2 SVGAGI. V dropped 3 bases and J dropped 1 base, with 15 bases sitting between them. CDR3 length equals 16 residues. Here the CDR3 reads CASSYVSGKPQETQYF. The CDR3 nucleotides read TGTGCCAGCAGTTATGTCTCGGGGAAACCCCAAGAGACCCAGTACTTC.

In its sample, this clonotype was seen a few times. Germline and junction disagree at one end, which may indicate a read error. The J gene is TRBJ2-5, the V gene TRBV5-1, with D unclear. The CDR3 contains 15 residues. Germline V gene sequence: CDR1 SGHRS, CDR2 YFSETQ. For the CDR3, the DNA is TGCGCCAGCAGCTTGGTAGACGACGCCCAAAAGACCCAGTACTTC. Protein product: CASSLVDDAQKTQYF.

This clonotype was picked up many times. This sequence joins TRBV12-3 or TRBV12-4 and TRBJ2-1; unclear D gene. This CDR3 is 13 amino acids long. V lost 7 bases to trimming and J lost 5 bases, with 12 bases between them. The CDR3 coding sequence is TGTGCCAGCAATCCCGACACAAACAATGAGCAGTTCTTC. Translating gives CASNPDTNNEQFF.

The rearrangement links TRBV29-1 to TRBJ2-1, with D perhaps TRBD2 (5 bases). The ends were cut back, 4 bases at V and 7 bases at J, with 29 bases in the middle. This CDR3 is built from 18 residues. Germline CDR1 SQVTM, CDR2 ANQGSEA. In DNA form, the CDR3 reads TGCAGCGTTGGTCTCGCTTTTAGATCGGGGAGCTCAAAGAATGAGCAGTTCTTC. Translation gives CSVGLAFRSGSSKNEQFF.

The chain recombines TRBV6-5 with TRBJ1-4, with D possibly being TRBD1 (6 bases). Germline CDR1 MNHEY, CDR2 SVGAGI. The CDR3 length is 16 residues. Trimming stripped 2 bases from V and 4 bases from J, with 14 bases between. The CDR3 DNA sequence: TGTGCCAGCAGTTACGCACCGACAGGATTTAATGAAAAACTGTTTTTT. Amino acid sequence: CASSYAPTGFNEKLFF.

This clonotype was detected only a few times. The junction does not match germline at one end; this may be a read error. This sequence joins TRBV5-6 and TRBJ2-1; TRBD2 agrees at 8 bases. The CDR3 contains 12 residues. Germline assignment: CDR1 SGHDT and CDR2 YYEEEE. The CDR3 coding sequence is TGTGCCAGCAGCTTGTGGCGGGGGGCCGGAGTCTTC. This codes for CASSLWRGAGVF.

This clonotype appeared many times. This sequence joins TRBV2 and TRBJ2-5; a weak D match, TRBD2 (6 bases). V lost 8 bases to trimming and J lost 0 bases, with 10 bases between them. Germline V gene lookup returns CDR1 SNHLY and CDR2 FYNNEI. The CDR3 loop spans 13 amino acids. Here the CDR3 reads CASRDSNQETQYF. The CDR3 DNA reads TGTGCCAGCCGGGACTCAAACCAAGAGACCCAGTACTTC.

This clonotype turned up a few times. The chain joins TRBV5-4 to TRBJ2-2; TRBD2 aligns across 9 bases. Germline V gene lookup returns CDR1 SGHNT and CDR2 YYREEE (reference sequence). This CDR3 has 16 residues. With V trimmed by 1 base and J by 7 bases, 8 bases remained unmatched. CDR3 protein: CASSLFGGGAVGELFF. CDR3 nucleotide sequence: TGTGCCAGCAGCTTGTTCGGCGGGGGGGCCGTCGGGGAGCTGTTTTTT. The whole variable domain, remainder taken from reference TRBV5-4 and TRBJ2-2, is ETGVTQSPTHLIKTRGQQVTLRCSSQSGHNTVSWYQQALGQGPQFIFQYYREEENGRGNFPPRFSGLQFPNYSSELNVNALELDDSALYLCASSLFGGGAVGELFFGEGSRLTVL.

This clonotype came up a few times. The chain's CDR3 is CSASRTTSDQPQHF. For the CDR3, the DNA is TGCAGTGCTTCCAGGACCACTTCGGACCAGCCCCAGCATTTT. The gene calls are TRBV20-1 and TRBJ1-5; no clear D gene. The germline gives CDR1 DFQATT, CDR2 SNEGSKA (reference sequence). The length of the CDR3 is 14 residues. V gave up 5 bases and J gave up 7 bases, with 18 bases separating them.

The chain carries TRBV7-2 and TRBJ2-5; D is possibly TRBD1 (5 bases). Germline V CDR1 and CDR2: SGHTA, FQGNSA. V was shortened by 2 bases and J by 3 bases, with 13 bases between the two germline ends. The CDR3 extends over 15 amino acids. The CDR3 DNA sequence: TGTGCCAGCAGCTTAAGGCAGGGCCGTAAAGAGACCCAGTACTTC. Translating gives CASSLRQGRKETQYF.

The V call is TRBV6-2 or TRBV6-3, the J call TRBJ2-2, with TRBD2 matching over 8 bases. The length of the CDR3 is 13 residues. Germline CDR1 and CDR2: MNHEY and SVGEGT. Unmatched junction bases numbered 0, after V lost 6 bases and J lost 3 bases. The CDR3 here is CASRTSDTGELFF. For the CDR3, the DNA is TGTGCCAGCAGGACTAGCGACACCGGGGAGCTGTTTTTT.

This chain uses TRBV12-3 or TRBV12-4 with TRBJ2-7, with TRBD2 matching over 10 bases. The V segment lost 5 bases and the J segment 2 bases; nucleotides outside the gene matches: 3. The CDR3 length is 14 residues. In nucleotides, the CDR3 is TGTGCCAGCAGTGCCGGGACTAGCGCCTACGAGCAGTACTTC. As protein: CASSAGTSAYEQYF.